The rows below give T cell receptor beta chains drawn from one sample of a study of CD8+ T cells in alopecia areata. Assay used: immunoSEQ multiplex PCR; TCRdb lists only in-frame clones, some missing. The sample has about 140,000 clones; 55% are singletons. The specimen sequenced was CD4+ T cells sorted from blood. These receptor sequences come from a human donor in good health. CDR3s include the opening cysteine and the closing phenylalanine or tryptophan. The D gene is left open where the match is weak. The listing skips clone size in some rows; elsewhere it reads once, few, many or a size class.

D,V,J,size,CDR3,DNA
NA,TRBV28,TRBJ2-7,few,CASSFASEQYF,TGTGCCAGCAGTTTCGCTTCCGAGCAGTACTTC
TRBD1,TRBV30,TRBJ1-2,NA,CAWAGTGERGYTF,TGTGCCTGGGCCGGGACAGGGGAAAGAGGCTACACCTTC
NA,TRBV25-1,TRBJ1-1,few,CASSHSLAWGEAFF,TGTGCCAGCAGCCATTCGCTTGCTTGGGGTGAAGCTTTCTTT
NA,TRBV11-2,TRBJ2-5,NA,CASSLGPRERETQYF,TGTGCCAGCAGCTTAGGGCCCAGGGAGAGAGAGACCCAGTACTTC
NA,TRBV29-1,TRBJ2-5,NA,CSVDRNKETQYF,TGCAGCGTAGACAGGAATAAAGAGACCCAGTACTTC
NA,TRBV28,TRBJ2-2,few,CASGTLRELFF,TGTGCCAGCGGAACCCTTCGGGAGCTGTTTTTT
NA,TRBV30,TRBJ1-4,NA,CAWSQGTNEKLFF,TGTGCCTGGAGCCAAGGCACGAATGAAAAACTGTTTTTT
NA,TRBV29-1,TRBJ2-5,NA,CSVADPQTETQYF,TGCAGCGTCGCCGACCCACAAACGGAGACCCAGTACTTC
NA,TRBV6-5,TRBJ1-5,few,CASSYSGIGNQPQHF,TGTGCCAGCAGTTACTCGGGAATCGGCAATCAGCCCCAGCATTTT
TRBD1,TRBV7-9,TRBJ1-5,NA,CASSRGTGRQPQHF,TGTGCCAGCAGCCGCGGGACAGGGCGTCAGCCCCAGCATTTT
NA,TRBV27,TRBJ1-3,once,CASSLLGSSGNTIYF,TGTGCCAGCAGTTTACTGGGCAGCTCTGGAAACACCATATATTTT
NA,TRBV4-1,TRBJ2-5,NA,CASSPDGLQETQYF,TGCGCCAGCAGCCCGGACGGACTTCAAGAGACCCAGTACTTC
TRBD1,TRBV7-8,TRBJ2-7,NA,CASRLGRGQGRYEQYF,TGTGCCAGCAGGTTAGGAAGGGGACAGGGACGCTACGAGCAGTACTTC
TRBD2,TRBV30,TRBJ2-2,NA,CACTSGSAIGELFF,TGTGCCTGTACTAGCGGGAGTGCGATCGGGGAGCTGTTTTTT
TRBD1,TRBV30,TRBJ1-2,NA,CAWSGDSNYGYTF,TGTGCCTGGAGTGGGGACAGTAACTATGGCTACACCTTC
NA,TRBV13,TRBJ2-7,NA,CASSRSPGLSLYEQYF,TGTGCCAGCAGCCGATCCCCGGGACTGTCCCTCTACGAGCAGTACTTC
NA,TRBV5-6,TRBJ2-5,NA,CASSLDWETQYF,TGTGCCAGCAGCTTGGATTGGGAGACCCAGTACTTC
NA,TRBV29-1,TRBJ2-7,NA,CSASSSTSEQYF,TGCAGCGCGAGCAGTAGTACCTCCGAGCAGTACTTC
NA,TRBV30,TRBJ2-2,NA,CAWSVGGTGELFF,TGTGCCTGGAGTGTAGGGGGAACCGGGGAGCTGTTTTTT
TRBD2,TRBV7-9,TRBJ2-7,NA,CASSLATSGSYEQYF,TGTGCCAGCAGCCTGGCGACTAGCGGTTCCTACGAGCAGTACTTC
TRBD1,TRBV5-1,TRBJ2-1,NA,CASSLLQGSSYNEQFF,TGCGCCAGCAGCCTGTTACAGGGGAGCTCCTACAATGAGCAGTTCTTC
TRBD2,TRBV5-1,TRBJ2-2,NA,CASSFGSSGTSGGELFF,TGCGCCAGCAGCTTCGGTTCTAGCGGAACCAGCGGCGGGGAGCTGTTTTTT
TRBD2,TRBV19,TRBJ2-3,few,CASQKSGGADTQYF,TGTGCCAGCCAGAAGTCGGGGGGGGCAGATACGCAGTATTTT
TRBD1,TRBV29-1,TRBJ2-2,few,CSVQRGTGYTGELFF,TGCAGCGTTCAAAGAGGGACAGGGTACACCGGGGAGCTGTTTTTT
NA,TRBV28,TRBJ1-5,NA,CASSFRGRGSDQPQHF,TGTGCCAGCAGTTTTCGGGGGCGCGGTAGTGATCAGCCCCAGCATTTT
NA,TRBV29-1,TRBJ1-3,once,CSTRTASGNTIYF,TGCAGCACCCGGACGGCCTCTGGAAACACCATATATTTT
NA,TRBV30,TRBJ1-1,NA,CAWSIREGTEAFF,TGTGCCTGGAGCATCAGGGAGGGTACTGAAGCTTTCTTT
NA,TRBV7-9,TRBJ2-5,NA,CASTLQGAPGETQYF,TGTGCCAGCACCCTGCAAGGGGCGCCAGGAGAGACCCAGTACTTC
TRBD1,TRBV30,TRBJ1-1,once,CAWSIHTGGNTEAFF,TGTGCCTGGAGTATCCATACAGGGGGAAACACTGAAGCTTTCTTT
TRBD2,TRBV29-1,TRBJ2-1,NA,CSVMGLAGVGNEQFF,TGCAGCGTGATGGGACTAGCGGGAGTAGGCAATGAGCAGTTCTTC
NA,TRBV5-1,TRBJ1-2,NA,CASSPQGDGYTF,TGCGCCAGCAGCCCACAGGGAGATGGCTACACCTTC
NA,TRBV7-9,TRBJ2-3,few,CASSLAGEGTQYF,TGTGCCAGCAGCTTAGCGGGAGAGGGAACGCAGTATTTT
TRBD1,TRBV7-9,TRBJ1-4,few,CASSLSRGTARPLFF,TGTGCCAGCAGCTTATCCCGTGGGACAGCTCGGCCCCTGTTTTTT
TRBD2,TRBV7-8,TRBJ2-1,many,CASSLVVGLAGSSYNEQFF,TGTGCCAGCAGCTTAGTAGTGGGACTAGCGGGGAGCTCCTACAATGAGCAGTTCTTC
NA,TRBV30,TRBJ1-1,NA,CAWSVPGGANTEAFF,TGTGCCTGGAGTGTTCCCGGAGGAGCGAACACTGAAGCTTTCTTT
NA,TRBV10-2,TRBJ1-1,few,CASSEDKNTEAFF,TGCGCCAGCAGTGAGGACAAGAACACTGAAGCTTTCTTT
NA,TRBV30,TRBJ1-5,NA,CAWSPWSVRVGQPQHF,TGTGCCTGGAGTCCTTGGTCAGTCAGGGTTGGACAGCCCCAGCATTTT
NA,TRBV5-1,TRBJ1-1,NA,CASSPGGARNTEAFF,TGCGCCAGCAGCCCGGGCGGGGCCAGGAACACTGAAGCTTTCTTT
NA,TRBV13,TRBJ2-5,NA,CASSFMGAWTQYF,TGTGCCAGCAGCTTTATGGGGGCTTGGACCCAGTACTTC
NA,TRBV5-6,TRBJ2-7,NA,CASSFVRQHEQYF,TGTGCCAGCAGCTTCGTACGGCAACACGAGCAGTACTTC
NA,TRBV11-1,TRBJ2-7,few,CASSLGDRFEQYF,TGTGCCAGCAGCTTAGGAGACAGGTTCGAGCAGTACTTC
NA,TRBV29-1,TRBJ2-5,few,CSVGHPETQYF,TGCAGCGTTGGGCACCCGGAGACCCAGTACTTC
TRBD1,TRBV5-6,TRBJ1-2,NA,CASSPRTGRYGYTF,TGTGCCAGCAGTCCCAGGACAGGACGCTATGGCTACACCTTC
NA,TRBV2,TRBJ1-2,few,CASRGQTNYGYTF,TGTGCCAGCAGAGGACAGACTAACTATGGCTACACCTTC
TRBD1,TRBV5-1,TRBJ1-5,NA,CASIRDRVNQPQHF,TGCGCCAGCATTCGGGACAGGGTAAATCAGCCCCAGCATTTT
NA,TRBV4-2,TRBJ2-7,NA,CASSQDEGGSYEQYF,TGTGCCAGCAGCCAAGATGAGGGTGGAAGCTACGAGCAGTACTTC
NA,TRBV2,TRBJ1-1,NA,CASSGDAFTAFF,TGTGCCAGCAGTGGGGACGCGTTTACAGCTTTCTTT
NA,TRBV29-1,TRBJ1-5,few,CSVAGSGNQPQHF,TGCAGCGTAGCGGGGAGCGGCAATCAGCCCCAGCATTTT
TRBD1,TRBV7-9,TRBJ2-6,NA,CASSFRQGSGANVLTF,TGTGCCAGCAGCTTCCGACAGGGATCTGGGGCCAACGTCCTGACTTTC
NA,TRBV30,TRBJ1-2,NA,CAWTIRGGANYGYTF,TGTGCCTGGACGATTAGGGGCGGCGCTAACTATGGCTACACCTTC
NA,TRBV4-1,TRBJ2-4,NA,CASSQGDRNIQYF,TGCGCCAGCAGCCAAGGGGATCGGAACATTCAGTACTTC
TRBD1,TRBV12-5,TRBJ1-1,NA,CASGTGGNTEAFF,TGTGCTAGTGGAACAGGGGGGAACACTGAAGCTTTCTTT
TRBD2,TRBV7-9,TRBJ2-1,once,CASSLNLAGGPPEFF,TGTGCCAGCAGCCTAAATCTAGCGGGAGGACCACCTGAGTTCTTC
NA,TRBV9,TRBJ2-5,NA,CASSQVDGFLETQYF,TGTGCCAGCAGCCAAGTCGACGGGTTTTTGGAGACCCAGTACTTC
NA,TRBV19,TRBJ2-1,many,CASSIRGRGNEQFF,TGTGCCAGTAGTATTCGGGGGAGAGGTAATGAGCAGTTCTTC
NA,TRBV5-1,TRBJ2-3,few,CASSLKPGSTDTQYF,TGCGCCAGCAGCTTGAAACCGGGCAGCACAGATACGCAGTATTTT
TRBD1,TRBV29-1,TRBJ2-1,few,CSVLLGTVQFF,TGCAGCGTTCTCCTTGGGACAGTTCAGTTCTTC
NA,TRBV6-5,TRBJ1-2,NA,CASSYRGFYRGYTF,TGTGCCAGCAGTTACAGGGGGTTTTATCGCGGCTACACCTTC